This TCR beta chain stems from a study of CD8 T cells in Susac syndrome. Background on the study: Among the sequenced Susac syndrome patients, five or six had active disease while 8 or 9 were in remission.

Sequencing of TCR beta covered CD8+ and CD4+ T cells obtained from blood. The authors reverse transcribed roughly 0.5 to 1 ug RNA with random hexamers. TCRdb analysed the immunoSEQ multiplex PCR reads with MiXCR anew, one entry per CDR3 protein. Among some 200,000 distinct CDR3 sequences listed, more than 90% were seen once. Germline V gene sequence: CDR1 SGHDT, CDR2 YYEEEE. Trimming took 1 base from V and 4 from J; bases not matched to a gene: 16. The CDR3 totals 18 residues. The rearrangement joins TRBV5-6 to TRBJ2-5; 7 nucleotides align to TRBD1. Sample: CD4+ T cells from PBMCs. This sequence originates from a human donor with Susac syndrome. This CDR3 is CASSLLGLSETGLETQYF. CDR3 DNA: TGTGCCAGCAGCTTGCTCGGCCTCTCCGAGACAGGGCTAGAGACCCAGTACTTC.